The 24 T cell receptor beta chains given below trace back to one sample, sequenced in a study of cytomegalovirus exposure and HLA in healthy donors (dated by TCRdb to 2016 to 2017). Library preparation used the immunoSEQ multiplex PCR assay. For the multiplex PCR, a mixture combining 60 forward primers for TCR Vbeta segments and 13 reverse primers for TCR Jbeta segments was used. In TCRdb, the immuneACCESS table is reduced to in-frame sequences with V and J assigned. These tables do not hold every clone; where another copy was compared, an unresolved V gene accounts for under half, and the others remain unexplained. The table for this sample lists approximately 120,000 clones; just under 70% of them were counted only once. The top ten constitute 4.5% to 5.5% of the sample. The specimen was PBMCs. All receptors come from a woman in her 70s in good health and CMV-seropositive.

The chain recombines TRBV27 with TRBJ1-6, with D uncertain. The V and J ends lost 7 bases and 4 bases respectively, with 17 bases between them. The germline gives CDR1 MNHEY, CDR2 SMNVEV (reference sequence). The CDR3 runs to 16 residues. This CDR3 reads CASNTRGGIYNSPLHF. CDR3 sequence (DNA): TGTGCCAGCAATACCCGGGGAGGAATTTATAATTCACCCCTCCACTTT.

This clone was seen a few times. V gene TRBV30 combines with J gene TRBJ1-2; TRBD1 matches at 10 bases. In germline, CDR1 is GTSNPN, CDR2 SVGIG (reference sequence). The junction had 12 bases not matched to a gene; V was cut back by 8 bases and J by 3 bases. CDR3 length: 15 amino acids. CDR3 protein: CARRDRGILDYGYTF. Written as DNA, the CDR3 is TGTGCCCGCCGGGACAGGGGAATTCTGGACTATGGCTACACCTTC.

The chain combines TRBV19 with TRBJ1-5; 11 bases fit TRBD1. This CDR3 spans 16 amino acids. CDR1 and CDR2 from the germline V gene are LNHDA and SQIVND (reference sequence). With V trimmed by 6 bases and J by 3 bases, 7 bases remained unmatched. The CDR3 region has the DNA TGTGCCAGTAGCATCGGGACAGGGGGGAACAATCAGCCCCAGCATTTT. This sequence encodes CASSIGTGGNNQPQHF.

V is TRBV5-4 and J is TRBJ2-7, with 11 bases matching TRBD2. The CDR3 has 14 amino acids. CDR1 is SGHNT, CDR2 YYREEE, per germline (reference sequence). J was trimmed by 2 bases and V by 4 bases; bases with no gene match: 2. CDR3 sequence: CASSQGLAAYEQYF. CDR3 nucleotide sequence: TGTGCCAGCAGCCAGGGACTAGCGGCCTACGAGCAGTACTTC.

The CDR3 loop is CASSLVGAGNEQFF. CDR3 nucleotides: TGTGCCAGCAGCTTGGTGGGCGCTGGCAATGAGCAGTTCTTC. The gene calls are TRBV5-4 and TRBJ2-1; unclear D gene. The V end lost 0 bases, the J end lost 6 bases, and 10 bases lay between the germline ends. The CDR3 is 14 amino acids. Germline V gene lookup returns CDR1 SGHNT and CDR2 YYREEE (reference sequence).

The V and J genes are TRBV7-9 and TRBJ1-6; the match to TRBD1 covers 8 bases. This CDR3 has 15 amino acids. Germline values: CDR1 SEHNR, CDR2 FQNEAQ (reference sequence). Trimming took 2 bases from V and 8 from J; bases not matched to a gene: 5. CDR3 in DNA: TGTGCCAGCAGCTTACAGGGGGCCCCGGATTCACCCCTCCACTTT. This codes for CASSLQGAPDSPLHF.

The rearrangement links TRBV7-8 to TRBJ2-7; 11 positions match TRBD1. This CDR3 contains 15 residues. V lost 2 bases to trimming and J lost 5 bases; unmatched junction nucleotides: 5. CDR1 and CDR2 (germline): SGHVS, FQNEAQ. Here the CDR3 reads CASSLKWTGGHEQYF. The CDR3 nucleotides are TGTGCCAGCAGCTTAAAGTGGACAGGGGGCCACGAGCAGTACTTC.

The rearrangement links TRBV7-2 to TRBJ2-2; 13 bases are a match to TRBD2. The CDR3 has 17 residues. The ends lost 5 bases at V and 1 base at J; junction bases unmatched: 4. Germline CDR1 is SGHTA and CDR2 is FQGNSA. The CDR3 bases are TGTGCCAGCAGCCCCAGGACTAGCGGGGGGAACACCGGGGAGCTGTTTTTT. The encoded protein is CASSPRTSGGNTGELFF.

J is TRBJ2-5 and V is TRBV2, with 10 bases fitting TRBD2. V shed 4 bases and J 5 bases; nucleotides not matched to a gene: 10. Germline V gene data show CDR1 as SNHLY and CDR2 as FYNNEI. The CDR3 extends over 16 amino acids. The CDR3 loop reads CASSAERSGGAETQYF. The CDR3 DNA reads as TGTGCCAGCAGTGCCGAGAGGAGCGGGGGGGCGGAGACCCAGTACTTC.

This chain uses TRBV7-2 with TRBJ1-1; D is perhaps TRBD1 (6 bases). Germline loops: CDR1 SGHTA, CDR2 FQGNSA. CDR3 length: 14 residues. V lost 0 bases, J lost 1 base, and 6 bases lay in between. The CDR3 spells CASSLARGNTEAFF. DNA of the CDR3: TGTGCCAGCAGCTTAGCCAGGGGGAACACTGAAGCTTTCTTT.

V gene TRBV15 combines with J gene TRBJ2-5; 10 nucleotides align to TRBD2. Germline V lookup: CDR1 LNHNV, CDR2 YYDKDF (reference sequence). The CDR3 contains 18 residues. The trim removed 1 base at V and 2 bases at J, leaving 10 bases unmatched. In DNA form, the CDR3 reads TGTGCCACCAGCAGAGGGGGGACTAGCGTTACACATCAAGAGACCCAGTACTTC. Translating it yields CATSRGGTSVTHQETQYF. The whole variable domain, remainder taken from reference TRBV15 and TRBJ2-5, is DAMVIQNPRYQVTQFGKPVTLSCSQTLNHNVMYWYQQKSSQAPKLLFHYYDKDFNNEADTPDNFQSRRPNTSFCFLDIRSPGLGDTAMYLCATSRGGTSVTHQETQYFGPGTRLLVL.

The CDR3 protein is CASSFPQGATEAFF. In DNA, the CDR3 is TGTGCCAGCAGCTTTCCCCAGGGGGCCACTGAAGCTTTCTTT. The rearrangement links TRBV5-6 to TRBJ1-1; 8 bases line up with TRBD1. With V trimmed by 2 bases and J by 4 bases, 4 bases remained unmatched. CDR1 is SGHDT, CDR2 YYEEEE, per germline. The CDR3 is made up of 14 amino acids.

This chain uses TRBV5-1 with TRBJ1-1; 11 bases match TRBD1. This CDR3 is 16 amino acids long. Germline CDR1 and CDR2: SGHRS and YFSETQ. V shed 1 base, J shed 3 bases, and the junction held 5 bases outside the gene matches. The CDR3 bases are TGCGCCAGCAGCTTGCACCCGGGACAGGGGGACACTGAAGCTTTCTTT. It codes for CASSLHPGQGDTEAFF. The full variable domain, completed using reference TRBV5-1 and TRBJ1-1, is KAGVTQTPRYLIKTRGQQVTLSCSPISGHRSVSWYQQTPGQGLQFLFEYFSETQRNKGNFPGRFSGRQFSNSRSEMNVSTLELGDSALYLCASSLHPGQGDTEAFFGQGTRLTVV.

J is TRBJ2-7 and V is TRBV11-1; 14 bases match TRBD2. Losses at the gene ends were 5 bases for V and 7 bases for J; bases not matched to a gene: 7. The germline V gene has CDR1 SGHAT and CDR2 FQDESV (reference sequence). The CDR3 covers 15 residues. CDR3 sequence (DNA): TGTGCCAGCAGCCGACTAGCGGGGGGGCTTATTGAGCAGTACTTC. It translates to CASSRLAGGLIEQYF.

This chain connects TRBV6-1 to TRBJ2-5; TRBD2 matches at 8 bases. CDR3 length equals 15 residues. The germline CDR1 and CDR2 sequences are MNHNS and SASEGT. J gave up 1 base and V 4 bases, and 5 bases lay outside the gene matches. For the CDR3, the DNA is TGTGCCAGCAGTGCTCCGGGGGGGTTCCAAGAGACCCAGTACTTC. Translating it yields CASSAPGGFQETQYF.

This clone was seen a handful of times. The rearrangement joins TRBV7-8 to TRBJ1-4, with 11 bases fitting TRBD1. J lost 7 bases, V lost 8 bases, and 0 bases had no gene match. The CDR3 sequence is 12 residues long. Germline V CDR1 and CDR2: SGHVS, FQNEAQ. This chain's CDR3 is CASGTGGEKLFF. The CDR3 coding sequence is TGTGCCAGCGGGACAGGGGGTGAAAAACTGTTTTTT.

V gene TRBV7-9 combines with J gene TRBJ2-7; 7 bases fit TRBD1. This CDR3 comprises 16 residues. V was clipped by 5 bases and J by 1 base; unmatched bases: 11. Per germline, CDR1 SEHNR and CDR2 FQNEAQ (reference sequence). CDR3 residues: CASSNRDRGPSYEQYF. CDR3 nucleotides: TGTGCCAGCAGCAACCGGGACAGAGGTCCTTCCTACGAGCAGTACTTC.

In this sample, this clone turned up once. The J gene is TRBJ2-4, the V gene TRBV4-1, with TRBD1 as a possible D gene (5 bases). The ends were cut back, 1 base at V and 0 bases at J, with 16 bases in the middle. Germline CDR1 and CDR2: MGHRA and YSYEKL. The CDR3 sequence is 18 residues long. CDR3 sequence: CASSQGRALSLAKNIQYF. CDR3 DNA: TGCGCCAGCAGCCAAGGCAGGGCCCTATCCCTAGCCAAAAACATTCAGTACTTC.

The gene calls are TRBV10-3 and TRBJ1-6; possibly TRBD1 for D (6 bases). Deletions cut 3 bases from V and 3 bases from J, with 9 bases between. The CDR3 runs to 15 residues. Per germline, CDR1 ENHRY and CDR2 SYGVKD. CDR3 sequence: CAISEGGFYNSPLHF. The CDR3 DNA follows: TGTGCCATCAGTGAAGGGGGATTCTATAATTCACCCCTCCACTTT.

This chain uses TRBV30 with TRBJ2-7; D not resolved. The CDR3 has 14 amino acids. Trimming cost V 1 base and J 4 bases, with 14 bases left between them. CDR1 and CDR2 (germline): GTSNPN, SVGIG (reference sequence). The CDR3 reads CAWSGGNLGYEQYF. For the CDR3, the DNA is TGTGCCTGGAGTGGAGGTAATCTCGGGTACGAGCAGTACTTC.

The chain has TRBV7-9 and TRBJ1-3; no clear D. Germline-derived CDR1 and CDR2 are SEHNR and FQNEAQ (reference sequence). This CDR3 region has 18 residues. Trimming left V 1 base short and J 0 bases short, with 16 bases between. CDR3: CASSLDLSLSGSGNTIYF. CDR3 DNA: TGTGCCAGCAGCTTAGACCTATCCCTATCAGGCTCTGGAAACACCATATATTTT.

As to this clone: Distinct nucleotide sequences in the sample also encode this CDR3. The V and J genes are TRBV7-2 and TRBJ1-1; D may be TRBD1 (5 bases). This CDR3 comprises 13 residues. Germline lookup yields CDR1 SGHTA and CDR2 FQGNSA. V lost 5 bases, J lost 1 base, and 8 bases lay in between. CDR3 in DNA: TGTGCCAGCAGCCTACAGGAGAACACTGAAGCTTTCTTT. The encoded protein is CASSLQENTEAFF.

The V call is TRBV2, the J call TRBJ1-2; a possible D gene is TRBD1 (5 bases). V shed 8 bases and J shed 0 bases, with 16 bases lying between them. Germline V gives CDR1 SNHLY, CDR2 FYNNEI. The length of the CDR3 is 15 residues. The CDR3 here is CASDPGGGPNYGYTF. CDR3 sequence (DNA): TGTGCCAGCGATCCCGGGGGGGGTCCTAACTATGGCTACACCTTC.

The gene calls are TRBV7-9 and TRBJ1-6, with D maybe TRBD1 (6 bases). Per the germline V gene, CDR1 is SEHNR and CDR2 is FQNEAQ (reference sequence). Trimming shortened V by 3 bases and J by 4 bases, and 7 bases separated the two germline ends. The CDR3 covers 14 residues. CDR3 sequence: CASSFGQYNSPLHF. The DNA for the CDR3 is TGTGCCAGCAGCTTTGGACAGTATAATTCACCCCTCCACTTT. The full variable domain, its missing parts supplied by reference TRBV7-9 and TRBJ1-6, is DTGVSQNPRHKITKRGQNVTFRCDPISEHNRLYWYRQTLGQGPEFLTYFQNEAQLEKSRLLSDRFSAERPKGSFSTLEIQRTEQGDSAMYLCASSFGQYNSPLHFGNGTRLTVT.